This T cell receptor beta chain was obtained from a study of cytomegalovirus exposure and HLA in healthy donors. Study results and limitations: Investigators reported 150 to 200 TCR beta chains as tied to cytomegalovirus.

A multiplex PCR was run with 60 Vbeta primers and 13 Jbeta primers. The data were produced by immunoSEQ multiplex PCR, yet TCRdb's version contains in-frame clones alone and is incomplete. The sample consists of roughly 80,000 clones, roughly 84% of them appearing once. Each donor was nominally healthy when sampled (though unrecorded immune exposures were likely). Note on this clone: Its matching antigen is unknown.

The sample taken for sequencing was PBMCs. The TCR originated in a woman between 45 and 65 years old in good health and CMV-seronegative.

As DNA, the CDR3 is TGTGCCAGCAGCTTGGCGCGGGGACCGAACACCGGGGAGCTGTTTTTT. Protein sequence: CASSLARGPNTGELFF. The chain combines TRBV5-4 with TRBJ2-2, with a weak D call TRBD2 (6 bases). Germline V CDR1 and CDR2: SGHNT, YYREEE (reference sequence). Trimming stripped 0 bases from V and 0 bases from J, with 9 bases between. The CDR3 is 16 amino acids.